The 6 T cell receptor beta chains presented below share a single source sample, sequenced in a study of CXCR3-negative and CXCR3-positive naive CD8 T cells. 5' RACE that incorporated UMI labels was used to prepare the TRB cDNA libraries. Following a re-call of the 5' RACE reads, TCRdb has one entry per CDR3 protein and lacks DNA. This sample contains 45,000 to 60,000 distinct CDR3 sequences. The sequenced material came from naive CXCR3- CD8+ T cells from blood. Regarding subset: CD45RO-CCR7+CD27+CD95- naive CD8+ T cells lacking CXCR3 (TNR3-). Receptors were obtained from a human donor in good health. Some clones in this sample may be carry-over from other donors' samples.

This chain uses TRBV6-4 with TRBJ2-3; TCRdb's D call of TRBD1 is untestable without DNA. This CDR3 comprises 14 residues. In germline, CDR1 is MRHNA, CDR2 SNTAGT. The CDR3 sequence: CASSDGQGADTQYF.

The chain carries TRBV29-1 and TRBJ2-7; TCRdb picks TRBD1, but there is no DNA to check that call. The CDR3 sequence is 15 residues long. CDR1 is SQVTM, CDR2 ANQGSEA, per germline. CDR3 loop: CSVALDPGSSYEQYF.

This chain uses TRBV29-1 with TRBJ1-1. The germline CDR1 and CDR2 sequences are SQVTM and ANQGSEA. The CDR3 loop spans 13 amino acids. CDR3 region: CSVGFGRNTEAFF.

The chain recombines TRBV7-9 with TRBJ2-1; TCRdb's D gene call, TRBD1, goes unchecked for lack of DNA. This CDR3 is 12 amino acids long. The germline V gene has CDR1 SEHNR and CDR2 FQNEAQ (reference sequence). Here the CDR3 reads CASSSGTVGQFF. The variable domain in full, completed from reference TRBV7-9 and TRBJ2-1, reads DTGVSQNPRHKITKRGQNVTFRCDPISEHNRLYWYRQTLGQGPEFLTYFQNEAQLEKSRLLSDRFSAERPKGSFSTLEIQRTEQGDSAMYLCASSSGTVGQFFGPGTRLTVL.

The rearrangement joins TRBV15 to TRBJ1-1. This CDR3 comprises 14 residues. Germline CDR1 is LNHNV and CDR2 is YYDKDF (reference sequence). The CDR3 reads CATSSWGKNTEAFF.

J is TRBJ2-3 and V is TRBV7-2. The CDR3 spans 13 residues. Germline values: CDR1 SGHTA, CDR2 FQGNSA. CDR3 in amino acids: CASSLDNTDTQYF.